This T cell receptor beta chain was recovered during a study of T cells after yellow fever vaccination. CDR1 and CDR2 (germline): MDHEN, SYDVKM. This CDR3 is built from 13 residues. V lost 5 bases, J lost 5 bases, and 2 bases stayed unmatched. In making TCR cDNA, 5'RACE template switching added a universal primer site and UMIs to it. One entry per CDR3 protein, called by TCRdb with MiXCR from the 5' RACE reads. The sample consists of 150,000 to 200,000 distinct CDR3 sequences, roughly 6.2% of them appearing once. The chain combines TRBV28 with TRBJ2-4, with 8 bases lining up with TRBD1. The receptor comes from a man between 18 and 29 years old who received the YFV17D yellow fever vaccine. This specimen consisted of CD4+ T cells sorted from PBMCs, obtained on the day of the first yellow fever vaccination. CDR3 sequence: CASSEGQENIQYF. The DNA for the CDR3 is TGTGCCAGCAGTGAGGGACAGGAAAACATTCAGTACTTC.